This T cell receptor beta chain was documented in a study of blood T cell repertoires in COVID-19. Study details: The study drew acute and convalescent COVID-19 samples from the United States, Italy and Spain. The cDNA or gDNA used as material had been derived from T cells, B-cell-depleted T cells, or PBMCs.

Source study methods: Amplification of reference gene primers was used by the study to estimate nucleated cell counts. Produced via immunoSEQ multiplex PCR; TCRdb's table is partial and in-frame only. D and trimming were read from the DNA, whereas the V and J calls and clone size are those reported in that table. This sample carries tens of thousands of clones, approximately 88% of them seen once, and the ten largest clones take roughly 6%. The table lists this clone with a count of one. This CDR3 region has 16 residues. Per germline, CDR1 SGHTA and CDR2 FQGTGA. Trimming took off 1 base at V and 4 bases at J, with 16 bases between the two ends.

Source material: peripheral blood. The receptor's source is a woman aged 45-65 years with acute or convalescent COVID-19. The V gene is TRBV7-3, the J gene TRBJ2-5; TRBD2 might be the D (6 bases). CDR3 DNA sequence: TGTGCCAGCAGCTTAAACGGCGGGAAAGCCGGAGAGACCCAGTACTTC. This translates into CASSLNGGKAGETQYF.